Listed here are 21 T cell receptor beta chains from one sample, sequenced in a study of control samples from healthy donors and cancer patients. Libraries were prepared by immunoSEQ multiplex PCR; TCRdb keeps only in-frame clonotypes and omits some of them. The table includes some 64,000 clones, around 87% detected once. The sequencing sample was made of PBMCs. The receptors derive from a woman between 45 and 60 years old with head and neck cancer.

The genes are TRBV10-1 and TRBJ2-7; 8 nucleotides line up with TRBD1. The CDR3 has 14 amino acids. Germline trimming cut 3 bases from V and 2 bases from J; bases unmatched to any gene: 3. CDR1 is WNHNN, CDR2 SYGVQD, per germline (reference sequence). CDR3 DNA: TGCGCCAGCAGTGACGGACAGGGACCCTACGAGCAGTACTTC. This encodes CASSDGQGPYEQYF.

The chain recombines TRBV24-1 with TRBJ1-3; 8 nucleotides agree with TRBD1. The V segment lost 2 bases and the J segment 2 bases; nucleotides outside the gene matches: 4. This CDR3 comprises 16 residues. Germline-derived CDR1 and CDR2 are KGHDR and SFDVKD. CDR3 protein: CATSDSGGIAGNTIYF. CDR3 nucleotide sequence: TGTGCCACCAGTGATTCAGGGGGCATCGCTGGAAACACCATATATTTT.

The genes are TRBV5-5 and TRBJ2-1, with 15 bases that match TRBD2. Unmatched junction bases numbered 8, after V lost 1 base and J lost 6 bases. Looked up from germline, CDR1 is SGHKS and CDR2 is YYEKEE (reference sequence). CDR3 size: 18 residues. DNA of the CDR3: TGTGCCAGCAGCTTGCGTGTGTCGGGACTAGCGGGGGGCAATGAGCAGTTCTTC. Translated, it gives CASSLRVSGLAGGNEQFF.

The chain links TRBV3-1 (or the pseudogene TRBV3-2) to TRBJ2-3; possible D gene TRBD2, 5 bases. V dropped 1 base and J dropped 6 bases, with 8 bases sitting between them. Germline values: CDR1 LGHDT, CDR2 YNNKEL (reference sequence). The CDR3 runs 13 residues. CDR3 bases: TGTGCCAGCAGCCAAGGTGAGGGTGATACGCAGTATTTT. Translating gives CASSQGEGDTQYF.

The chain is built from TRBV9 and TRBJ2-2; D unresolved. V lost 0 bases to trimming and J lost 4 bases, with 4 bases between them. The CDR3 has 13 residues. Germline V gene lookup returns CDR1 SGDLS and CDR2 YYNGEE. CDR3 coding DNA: TGTGCCAGCAGCGTAGACCCCACCGGGGAGCTGTTTTTT. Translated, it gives CASSVDPTGELFF.

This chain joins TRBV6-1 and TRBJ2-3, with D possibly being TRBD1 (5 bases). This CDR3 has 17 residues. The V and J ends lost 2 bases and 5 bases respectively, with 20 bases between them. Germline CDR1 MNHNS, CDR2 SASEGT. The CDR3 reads CASSERRSGSGQDTQYF. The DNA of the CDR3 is TGTGCCAGCAGTGAACGTAGGTCGGGTTCAGGACAAGATACGCAGTATTTT.

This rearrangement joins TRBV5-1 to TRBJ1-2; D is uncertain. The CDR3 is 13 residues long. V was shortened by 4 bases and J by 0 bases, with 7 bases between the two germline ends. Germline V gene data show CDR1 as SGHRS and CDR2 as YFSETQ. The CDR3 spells CASSTPTNYGYTF. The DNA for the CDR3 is TGCGCCAGCAGCACCCCAACTAACTATGGCTACACCTTC.

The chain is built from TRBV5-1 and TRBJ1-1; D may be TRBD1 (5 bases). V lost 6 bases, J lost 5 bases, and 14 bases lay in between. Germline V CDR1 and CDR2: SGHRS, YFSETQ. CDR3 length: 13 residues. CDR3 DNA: TGCGCCAGCACAGTGGGTGAGGGGACTGAAGCTTTCTTT. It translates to CASTVGEGTEAFF. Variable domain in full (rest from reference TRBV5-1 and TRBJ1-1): KAGVTQTPRYLIKTRGQQVTLSCSPISGHRSVSWYQQTPGQGLQFLFEYFSETQRNKGNFPGRFSGRQFSNSRSEMNVSTLELGDSALYLCASTVGEGTEAFFGQGTRLTVV.

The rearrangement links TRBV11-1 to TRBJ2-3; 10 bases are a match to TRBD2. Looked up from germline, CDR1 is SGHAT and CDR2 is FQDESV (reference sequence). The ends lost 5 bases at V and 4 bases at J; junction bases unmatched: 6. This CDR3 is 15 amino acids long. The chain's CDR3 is CASSERGGSPDTQYF. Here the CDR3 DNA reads TGTGCCAGCAGCGAGCGGGGGGGCTCTCCAGATACGCAGTATTTT.

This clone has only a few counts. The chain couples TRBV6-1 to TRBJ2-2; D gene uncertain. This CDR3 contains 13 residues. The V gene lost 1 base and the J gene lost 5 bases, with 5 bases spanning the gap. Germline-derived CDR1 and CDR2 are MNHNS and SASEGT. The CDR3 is CASSEGETGELFF. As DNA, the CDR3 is TGTGCCAGCAGTGAAGGGGAAACCGGGGAGCTGTTTTTT.

The CDR3 loop is CASSQAPPDRGGYTF. The CDR3 DNA follows: TGCGCCAGCAGCCAAGCGCCGCCTGACCGGGGTGGCTACACCTTC. The chain has TRBV4-3 and TRBJ1-2; D gene uncertain. V lost 1 base, J lost 7 bases, and 16 bases lay in between. The CDR3 is 15 residues long. From germline, CDR1 is LGHNA and CDR2 YSLEER.

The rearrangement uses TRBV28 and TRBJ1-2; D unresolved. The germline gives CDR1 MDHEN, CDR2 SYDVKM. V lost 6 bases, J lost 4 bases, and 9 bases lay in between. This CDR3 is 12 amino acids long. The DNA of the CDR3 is TGTGCCAGCAGGGTTTCCCTCTATGGCTACACCTTC. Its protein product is CASRVSLYGYTF.

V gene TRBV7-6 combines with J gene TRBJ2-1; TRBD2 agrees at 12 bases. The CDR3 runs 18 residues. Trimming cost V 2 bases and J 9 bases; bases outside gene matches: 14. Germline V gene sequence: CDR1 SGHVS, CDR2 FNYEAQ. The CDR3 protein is CASSLLDSGLAGGSEQFF. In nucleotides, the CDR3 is TGTGCCAGCAGCTTACTCGATAGCGGGCTAGCGGGGGGGAGTGAGCAGTTCTTC. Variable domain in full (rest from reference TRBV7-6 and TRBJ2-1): GAGVSQSPRYKVTKRGQDVALRCDPISGHVSLYWYRQALGQGPEFLTYFNYEAQQDKSGLPNDRFSAERPEGSISTLTIQRTEQRDSAMYRCASSLLDSGLAGGSEQFFGPGTRLTVL.

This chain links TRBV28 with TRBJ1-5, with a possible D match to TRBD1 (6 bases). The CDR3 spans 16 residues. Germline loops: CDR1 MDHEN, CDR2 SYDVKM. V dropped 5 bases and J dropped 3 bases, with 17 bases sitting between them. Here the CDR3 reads CASSPEVGAHNQPQHF. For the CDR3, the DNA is TGTGCCAGCAGTCCGGAAGTGGGGGCCCACAATCAGCCCCAGCATTTT.

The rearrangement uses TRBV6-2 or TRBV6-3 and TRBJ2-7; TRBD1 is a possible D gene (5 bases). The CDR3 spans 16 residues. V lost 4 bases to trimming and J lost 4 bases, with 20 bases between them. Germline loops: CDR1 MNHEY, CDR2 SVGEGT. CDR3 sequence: CASSSSTTRVTYEQYF. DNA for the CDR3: TGTGCCAGCAGTTCCTCTACGACCAGGGTGACGTACGAGCAGTACTTC.

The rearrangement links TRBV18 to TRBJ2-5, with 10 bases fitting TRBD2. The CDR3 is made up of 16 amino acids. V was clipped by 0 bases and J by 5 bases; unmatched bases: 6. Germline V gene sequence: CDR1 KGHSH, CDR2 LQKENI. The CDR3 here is CASSPPRAGGPETQYF. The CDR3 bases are TGTGCCAGCTCACCACCGCGAGCGGGGGGGCCGGAGACCCAGTACTTC.

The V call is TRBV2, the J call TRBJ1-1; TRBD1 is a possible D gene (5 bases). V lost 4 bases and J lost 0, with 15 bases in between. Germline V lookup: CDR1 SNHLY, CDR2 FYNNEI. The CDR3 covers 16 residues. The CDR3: CASSVSGTAVNTEAFF. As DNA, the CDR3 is TGTGCCAGCAGTGTATCCGGGACGGCTGTGAACACTGAAGCTTTCTTT.

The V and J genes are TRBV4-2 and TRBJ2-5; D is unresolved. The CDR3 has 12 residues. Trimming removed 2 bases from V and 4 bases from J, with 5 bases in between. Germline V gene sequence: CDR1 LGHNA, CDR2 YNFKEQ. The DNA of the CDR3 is TGTGCCAGCAGCCAACCGGGAGAGACCCAGTACTTC. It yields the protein CASSQPGETQYF.

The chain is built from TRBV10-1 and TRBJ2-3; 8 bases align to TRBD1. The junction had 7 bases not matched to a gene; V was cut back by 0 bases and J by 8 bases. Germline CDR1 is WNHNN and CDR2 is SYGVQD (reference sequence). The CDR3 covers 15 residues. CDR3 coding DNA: TGCGCCAGCAGTGAGTCGCCAGGGGGCTATGTTACGCAGTATTTT. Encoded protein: CASSESPGGYVTQYF.

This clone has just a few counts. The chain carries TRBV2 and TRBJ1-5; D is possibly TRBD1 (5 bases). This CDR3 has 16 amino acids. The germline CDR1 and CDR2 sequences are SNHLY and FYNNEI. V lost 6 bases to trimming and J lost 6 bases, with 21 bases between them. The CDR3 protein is CASRGNGGVEVQPQHF. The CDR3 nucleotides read TGTGCCAGCAGAGGCAACGGGGGGGTGGAAGTTCAGCCCCAGCATTTT.

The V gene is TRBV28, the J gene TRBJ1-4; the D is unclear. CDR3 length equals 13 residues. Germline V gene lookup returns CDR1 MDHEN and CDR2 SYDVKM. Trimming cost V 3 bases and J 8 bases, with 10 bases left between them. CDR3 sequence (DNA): TGTGCCAGCAGTTTTGGAGAAAAGGAAAAACTGTTTTTT. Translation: CASSFGEKEKLFF.